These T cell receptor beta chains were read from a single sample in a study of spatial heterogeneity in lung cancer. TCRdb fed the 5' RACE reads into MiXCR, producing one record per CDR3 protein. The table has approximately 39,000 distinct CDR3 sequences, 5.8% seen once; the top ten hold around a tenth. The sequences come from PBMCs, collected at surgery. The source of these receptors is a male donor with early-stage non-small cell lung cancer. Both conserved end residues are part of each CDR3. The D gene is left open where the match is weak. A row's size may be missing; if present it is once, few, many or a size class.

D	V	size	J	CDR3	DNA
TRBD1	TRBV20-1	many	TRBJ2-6	CSASASGTGGFGANVLTF	TGCAGTGCTAGCGCTTCCGGGACAGGGGGCTTCGGGGCCAACGTCCTGACTTTC
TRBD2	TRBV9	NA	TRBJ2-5	CAEAAGARQETQYF	TGTGCTGAGGCAGCGGGGGCCCGCCAAGAGACCCAGTACTTC
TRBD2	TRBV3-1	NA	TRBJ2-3	CASSPSGGFLSDTQYF	TGTGCCAGCAGCCCAAGCGGGGGTTTCCTTTCGGATACGCAGTATTTT
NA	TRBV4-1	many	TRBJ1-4	CASSQELPQGRAEKLFF	TGCGCCAGCAGCCAAGAGCTACCCCAGGGACGTGCTGAAAAACTGTTTTTT
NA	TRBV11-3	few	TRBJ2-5	CASSLERRGIQYF	TGTGCCAGCAGCTTAGAACGCAGGGGAATCCAGTACTTC
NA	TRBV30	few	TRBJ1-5	CAWSLKAGGQPQHF	TGTGCCTGGAGCTTAAAAGCCGGAGGGCAGCCCCAGCATTTT
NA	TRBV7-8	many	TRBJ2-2	CASSLEGETGELFF	TGTGCCAGCAGCTTAGAGGGTGAAACCGGGGAGCTGTTTTTT
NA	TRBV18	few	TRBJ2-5	CASSPGDQNSWRETQYF	TGTGCCAGCTCACCAGGGGACCAGAATAGTTGGAGAGAGACCCAGTACTTC
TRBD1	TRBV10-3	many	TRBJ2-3	CAISLGTGDTDTQYF	TGTGCCATCAGCTTAGGGACAGGGGACACAGATACGCAGTATTTT
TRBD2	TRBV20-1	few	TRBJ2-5	CSARQIAGVQETQYF	TGCAGTGCCCGCCAGATAGCGGGGGTTCAAGAGACCCAGTACTTC
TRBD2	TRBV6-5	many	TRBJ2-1	CASSPDGRAGGYNEQFF	TGTGCCAGCAGTCCTGATGGAAGGGCGGGGGGCTACAATGAGCAGTTCTTC
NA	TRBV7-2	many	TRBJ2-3	CASSAGQGGADTQYF	TGTGCCAGCAGCGCCGGGCAGGGAGGCGCAGATACGCAGTATTTT
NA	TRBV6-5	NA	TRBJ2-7	CASRRHGITRDEQYF	TGTGCCAGCAGACGCCATGGGATCACCCGAGACGAGCAGTACTTC